This T cell receptor beta chain was captured in a study of blood T cells in healthy people across ages. Roughly 10 milliliters was the volume of peripheral blood drawn from each donor. The authors ran a second PCR of roughly 7 to 11 cycles using a sample-barcoded 5' primer and a J-beta primer mix. TCRdb itself ran the 5' RACE reads through MiXCR, one entry per CDR3 protein. The profile covers roughly 900,000 distinct CDR3 sequences, with 48% appearing a single time and around 15% taken by the ten largest. Points on this clonotype: Germline is not matched at one junction end, which may reflect a read error.

This CDR3 comprises 16 residues. Germline V gene lookup returns CDR1 SGHTA and CDR2 FQGNSA. Sequencing input: blood. The chain recombines TRBV7-2 with TRBJ2-1; D unresolved. The TCR originated in a man aged 25-45 years in good health. CDR3 in amino acids: CASSLEGYGSYTEQFF. CDR3 in DNA: TGTGCCAGCAGCTTAGAAGGTTACGGCTCCTACACTGAGCAGTTCTTC.